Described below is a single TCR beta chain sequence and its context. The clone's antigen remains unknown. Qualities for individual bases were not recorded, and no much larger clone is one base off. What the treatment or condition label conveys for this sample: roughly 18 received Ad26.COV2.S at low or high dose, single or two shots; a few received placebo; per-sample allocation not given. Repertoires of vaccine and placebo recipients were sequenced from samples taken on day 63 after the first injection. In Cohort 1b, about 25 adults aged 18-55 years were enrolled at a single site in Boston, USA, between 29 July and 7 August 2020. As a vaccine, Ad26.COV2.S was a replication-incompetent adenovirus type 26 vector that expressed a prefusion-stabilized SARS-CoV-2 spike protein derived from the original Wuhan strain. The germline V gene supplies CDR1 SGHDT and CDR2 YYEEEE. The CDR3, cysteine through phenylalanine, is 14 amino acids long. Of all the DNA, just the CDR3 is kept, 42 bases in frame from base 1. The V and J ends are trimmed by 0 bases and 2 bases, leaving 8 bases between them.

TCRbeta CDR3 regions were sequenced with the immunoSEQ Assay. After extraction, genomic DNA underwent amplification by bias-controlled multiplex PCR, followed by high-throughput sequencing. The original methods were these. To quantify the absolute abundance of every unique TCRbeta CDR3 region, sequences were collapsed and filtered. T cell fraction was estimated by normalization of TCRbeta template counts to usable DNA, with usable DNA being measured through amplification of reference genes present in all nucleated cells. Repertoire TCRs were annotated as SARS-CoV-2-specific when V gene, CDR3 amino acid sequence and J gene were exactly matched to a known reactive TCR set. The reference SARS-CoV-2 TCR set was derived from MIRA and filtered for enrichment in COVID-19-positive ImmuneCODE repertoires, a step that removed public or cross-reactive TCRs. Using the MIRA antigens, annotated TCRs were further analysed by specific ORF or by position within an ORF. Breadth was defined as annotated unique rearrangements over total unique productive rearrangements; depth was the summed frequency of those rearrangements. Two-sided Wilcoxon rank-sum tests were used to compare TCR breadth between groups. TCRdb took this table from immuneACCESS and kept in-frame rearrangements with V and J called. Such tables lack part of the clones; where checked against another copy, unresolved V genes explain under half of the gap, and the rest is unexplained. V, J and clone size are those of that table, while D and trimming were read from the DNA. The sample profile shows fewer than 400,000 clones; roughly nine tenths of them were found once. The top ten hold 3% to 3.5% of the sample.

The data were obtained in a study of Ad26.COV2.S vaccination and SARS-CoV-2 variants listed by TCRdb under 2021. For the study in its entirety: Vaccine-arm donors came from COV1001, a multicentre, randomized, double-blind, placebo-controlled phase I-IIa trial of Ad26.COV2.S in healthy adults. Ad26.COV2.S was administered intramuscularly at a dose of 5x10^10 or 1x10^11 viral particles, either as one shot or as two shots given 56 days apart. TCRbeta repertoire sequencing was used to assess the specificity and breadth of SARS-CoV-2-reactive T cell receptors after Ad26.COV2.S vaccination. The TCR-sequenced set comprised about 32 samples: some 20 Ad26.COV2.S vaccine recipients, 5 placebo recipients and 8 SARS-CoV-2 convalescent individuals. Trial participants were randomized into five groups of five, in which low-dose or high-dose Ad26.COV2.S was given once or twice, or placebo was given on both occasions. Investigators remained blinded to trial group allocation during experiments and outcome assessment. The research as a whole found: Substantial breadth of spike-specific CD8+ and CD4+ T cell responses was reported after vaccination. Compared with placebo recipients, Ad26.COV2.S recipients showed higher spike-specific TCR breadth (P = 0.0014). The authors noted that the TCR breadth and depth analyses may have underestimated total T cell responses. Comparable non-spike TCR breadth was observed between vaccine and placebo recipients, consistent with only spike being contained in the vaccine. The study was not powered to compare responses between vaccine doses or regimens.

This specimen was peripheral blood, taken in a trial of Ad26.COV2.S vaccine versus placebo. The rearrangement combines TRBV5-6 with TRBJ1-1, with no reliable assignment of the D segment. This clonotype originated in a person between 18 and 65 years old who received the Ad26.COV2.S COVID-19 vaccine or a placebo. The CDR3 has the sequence CASSLGTANTEAFF. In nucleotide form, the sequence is TGTGCCAGCAGCTTGGGAACGGCAAACACTGAAGCTTTCTTT. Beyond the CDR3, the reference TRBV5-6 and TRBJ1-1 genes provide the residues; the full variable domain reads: DAGVTQSPTHLIKTRGQQVTLRCSPKSGHDTVSWYQQALGQGPQFIFQYYEEEERQRGNFPDRFSGHQFPNYSSELNVNALLLGDSALYLCASSLGTANTEAFFGQGTRLTVV.